A selection of T cell receptor beta chains follows, all from one sample in a study of T cell responses to AZD1222 COVID-19 vaccine. Sequencing was performed with immunoSEQ multiplex PCR; in TCRdb, only in-frame clones are kept and a portion is missing. Seen here are 150,000 to 200,000 clones, more than 75% observed once, and the top ten hold 25% to 30%. Here the sequenced sample was peripheral blood, taken 28 days after the second AZD1222 dose. These receptors all stem from an adult who received the AZD1222 COVID-19 vaccine. CDR3s include the opening cysteine and the closing phenylalanine or tryptophan. The D gene is left open where the match is weak. A clone size is listed for some rows: how often the clone was seen (once, few, many), or a class if it is expanded.

v_gene: TRBV7-9
j_gene: TRBJ2-7
abundance: -
d_gene: -
CDR3nt: TGTGCCAGCAGCTTAGAGGGGTTCTCGTCGAGGTCGGAGCAGTACTTC
CDR3aa: CASSLEGFSSRSEQYF

v_gene: TRBV6-2/TRBV6-3
j_gene: TRBJ1-5
abundance: -
d_gene: -
CDR3nt: TGTGCCAGCAGTTACTCGATTGGCAGGCTCAATCAGCCCCAGCATTTT
CDR3aa: CASSYSIGRLNQPQHF

v_gene: TRBV5-1
j_gene: TRBJ2-5
abundance: -
d_gene: TRBD2
CDR3nt: TGCGCCAGCAGCGGGGGACTAGCGGGAGCCATGGAGACCCAGTACTTC
CDR3aa: CASSGGLAGAMETQYF

v_gene: TRBV29-1
j_gene: TRBJ2-2
abundance: -
d_gene: -
CDR3nt: TGCAGCGTTTTCCTGGGGGGACGGGGGACCGGGGAGCTGTTTTTT
CDR3aa: CSVFLGGRGTGELFF

v_gene: TRBV7-2
j_gene: TRBJ1-2
abundance: few
d_gene: -
CDR3nt: TGTGCCAGTCTCCCGGGGTCTAACTATGGCTACACCTTC
CDR3aa: CASLPGSNYGYTF

v_gene: TRBV7-2
j_gene: TRBJ2-3
abundance: -
d_gene: -
CDR3nt: TGTGCCAGCAAGGGCGGCCGAGCAGCCGGGAGTGTCGGAGATACGCAGTATTTT
CDR3aa: CASKGGRAAGSVGDTQYF

v_gene: TRBV4-3
j_gene: TRBJ1-1
abundance: -
d_gene: -
CDR3nt: TGCGCCAGCAGCCCAGGACAGAGGAACACTGAAGCTTTCTTT
CDR3aa: CASSPGQRNTEAFF

v_gene: TRBV6-5
j_gene: TRBJ2-1
abundance: -
d_gene: TRBD2
CDR3nt: TGTGCCAGCAGGGGGGCTAGCGGGAGGCAGAATGAGCAGTTCTTC
CDR3aa: CASRGASGRQNEQFF

v_gene: TRBV19
j_gene: TRBJ1-5
abundance: -
d_gene: -
CDR3nt: TGTGCCAGTAGTGCCTCCGGGGGGAGCAATCAGCCCCAGCATTTT
CDR3aa: CASSASGGSNQPQHF

v_gene: TRBV18
j_gene: TRBJ2-5
abundance: -
d_gene: -
CDR3nt: TGTGCCAGCTCATCTCAGGGGGGTCAAGAGACCCAGTACTTC
CDR3aa: CASSSQGGQETQYF

v_gene: TRBV7-2
j_gene: TRBJ2-5
abundance: -
d_gene: -
CDR3nt: TGTGCCAGCAGCTTAGTCTGGTCCCAAGAGACCCAGTACTTC
CDR3aa: CASSLVWSQETQYF

v_gene: TRBV7-9
j_gene: TRBJ2-7
abundance: -
d_gene: TRBD1
CDR3nt: TGTGCCAGCAGCCAAACCGATTCGTCGGGACAGGGTACCCCCTACGAGCAGTACTTC
CDR3aa: CASSQTDSSGQGTPYEQYF

v_gene: TRBV5-6
j_gene: TRBJ1-4
abundance: -
d_gene: -
CDR3nt: TGTGCCAGCAGCTTGGTAGGGGCGGCGGGAGAAAAACTGTTTTTT
CDR3aa: CASSLVGAAGEKLFF

v_gene: TRBV4-2
j_gene: TRBJ2-7
abundance: -
d_gene: TRBD2
CDR3nt: TGTGCCAGCAGCCAAGATATCATCACCAGCGGGGTACCTTACGAGCAGTACTTC
CDR3aa: CASSQDIITSGVPYEQYF

v_gene: TRBV7-8
j_gene: TRBJ2-2
abundance: -
d_gene: TRBD1
CDR3nt: TGTGCCAGCAGACTGACAGGGATGAGCGGGGAGCTGTTTTTT
CDR3aa: CASRLTGMSGELFF

v_gene: TRBV18
j_gene: TRBJ2-1
abundance: -
d_gene: TRBD1
CDR3nt: TGTGCCAGCTCACCACCGACAGGGGGCTACAATGAGCAGTTCTTC
CDR3aa: CASSPPTGGYNEQFF

v_gene: TRBV7-9
j_gene: TRBJ2-5
abundance: -
d_gene: -
CDR3nt: TGTGCCAGCAGCAAAGGAGGGGATCAAGAGACCCAGTACTTC
CDR3aa: CASSKGGDQETQYF

v_gene: TRBV27
j_gene: TRBJ2-7
abundance: -
d_gene: -
CDR3nt: TGTGCCAGCAGTTTGTCATGGGGCTACGAGCAGTACTTC
CDR3aa: CASSLSWGYEQYF

v_gene: TRBV27
j_gene: TRBJ2-5
abundance: -
d_gene: TRBD2
CDR3nt: TGTGCCAGCAACGGTGGACTAGCGGGAGAGACCCAGTACTTC
CDR3aa: CASNGGLAGETQYF

v_gene: TRBV2
j_gene: TRBJ2-3
abundance: -
d_gene: -
CDR3nt: TGTGCCAGCAGTGGAGGGGATGAAGATACGCAGTATTTT
CDR3aa: CASSGGDEDTQYF

v_gene: TRBV9
j_gene: TRBJ1-6
abundance: -
d_gene: -
CDR3nt: TGTGCCAGCAGCGTATTGGGGTCCCATTCACCCCTCCACTTT
CDR3aa: CASSVLGSHSPLHF

v_gene: TRBV6-2/TRBV6-3
j_gene: TRBJ2-1
abundance: -
d_gene: -
CDR3nt: TGTGCCAGCAGTTACTCGACGCATGGTGAGCAGTTCTTC
CDR3aa: CASSYSTHGEQFF

v_gene: TRBV6-2/TRBV6-3
j_gene: TRBJ2-1
abundance: -
d_gene: TRBD2
CDR3nt: TGTGCCAGCAGTTGGACTAGCGGGAGGAACCACAATGAGCAGTTCTTC
CDR3aa: CASSWTSGRNHNEQFF

v_gene: TRBV10-3
j_gene: TRBJ1-1
abundance: -
d_gene: TRBD1
CDR3nt: TGTGCCACGGACAGGGGACCGAACACTGAAGCTTTCTTT
CDR3aa: CATDRGPNTEAFF

v_gene: TRBV5-1
j_gene: TRBJ1-2
abundance: -
d_gene: TRBD1
CDR3nt: TGCGCCAGCAGCTTGGCCGGGAGGGGGCCTAACTATGGCTACACCTTC
CDR3aa: CASSLAGRGPNYGYTF

v_gene: TRBV24-1
j_gene: TRBJ2-1
abundance: -
d_gene: -
CDR3nt: TGTGCCACCAGTGATTTGACGGAGGGCGATGAGCAGTTCTTC
CDR3aa: CATSDLTEGDEQFF

v_gene: TRBV5-1
j_gene: TRBJ1-2
abundance: -
d_gene: TRBD1
CDR3nt: TGCGCCAGCAGCTTGGCCGGCAGGGGGGAAGGCTACACCTTC
CDR3aa: CASSLAGRGEGYTF

v_gene: TRBV30
j_gene: TRBJ2-3
abundance: -
d_gene: -
CDR3nt: TGTGCCTGGGGACTCGGGGCAGATACGCAGTATTTT
CDR3aa: CAWGLGADTQYF

v_gene: TRBV19
j_gene: TRBJ2-1
abundance: -
d_gene: TRBD1
CDR3nt: TGTGCCAGTAGTATCCCAGGACAGGGGGGCTACAATGAGCAGTTCTTC
CDR3aa: CASSIPGQGGYNEQFF

v_gene: TRBV7-8
j_gene: TRBJ1-3
abundance: few
d_gene: -
CDR3nt: TGTGCCAGCAGCTTGGGAGGTTCTGGAAACACCATATATTTT
CDR3aa: CASSLGGSGNTIYF

v_gene: TRBV6-5
j_gene: TRBJ2-3
abundance: once
d_gene: TRBD1
CDR3nt: TGTGCCAGCAGATCCGGACAGGGGTACACAGATACGCAGTATTTT
CDR3aa: CASRSGQGYTDTQYF

v_gene: TRBV19
j_gene: TRBJ2-7
abundance: -
d_gene: TRBD1
CDR3nt: TGTGCCAGTACCCTCCTCCCGGGACAGGGGGCGAGCGAGCAGTACTTC
CDR3aa: CASTLLPGQGASEQYF

v_gene: TRBV6-5
j_gene: TRBJ2-1
abundance: -
d_gene: -
CDR3nt: TGTGCCAGCAGTTACTCGGTCTCTACCACGAACAATGAGCAGTTCTTC
CDR3aa: CASSYSVSTTNNEQFF

v_gene: TRBV18
j_gene: TRBJ2-3
abundance: -
d_gene: TRBD2
CDR3nt: TGTGCCAGCTCACCACGAGCGGGAGCGGGCACAGATACGCAGTATTTT
CDR3aa: CASSPRAGAGTDTQYF

v_gene: TRBV20-1
j_gene: TRBJ2-2
abundance: -
d_gene: -
CDR3nt: TGCAGTGCTAGTCGGGTTGTGGACACCGGGGAGCTGTTTTTT
CDR3aa: CSASRVVDTGELFF

v_gene: TRBV5-1
j_gene: TRBJ2-7
abundance: -
d_gene: -
CDR3nt: TGCGCCAGCAGCTTCTCTCATACAGTCTCCTACGAGCAGTACTTC
CDR3aa: CASSFSHTVSYEQYF

v_gene: TRBV5-1
j_gene: TRBJ2-7
abundance: -
d_gene: -
CDR3nt: TGCGCCAGCAGCTTGCTCGGGACCTACGAGCAGTACTTC
CDR3aa: CASSLLGTYEQYF

v_gene: TRBV28
j_gene: TRBJ2-7
abundance: -
d_gene: -
CDR3nt: TGTGCCAGCAGTTTCCCGAGGATCTCCTCCGAGCAGTACTTC
CDR3aa: CASSFPRISSEQYF

v_gene: TRBV28
j_gene: TRBJ2-7
abundance: -
d_gene: -
CDR3nt: TGTGCCAGCAGTCTCCCGAGGTCGCGGGAAGACGAGCAGTACTTC
CDR3aa: CASSLPRSREDEQYF

v_gene: TRBV7-2
j_gene: TRBJ1-6
abundance: -
d_gene: -
CDR3nt: TGTGCCAGCAGCTCACGGGGACTCAGTACCCTCCACTTT
CDR3aa: CASSSRGLSTLHF

v_gene: TRBV7-2
j_gene: TRBJ2-7
abundance: -
d_gene: -
CDR3nt: TGTGCCAGCAGCTTGGGACGGGGCGATCTCTACGAGCAGTACTTC
CDR3aa: CASSLGRGDLYEQYF